This TCR beta chain was sequenced during a study of cytomegalovirus exposure and HLA in healthy donors. Findings and limits, study-wide: Using the classifier, cytomegalovirus status was reportedly diagnosed with high specificity and sensitivity. Researchers counted roughly 150 TCR beta chains as cytomegalovirus-associated. TCR sequences were mostly rare, though some public TCRs occurred in many donors. In the 100 to 150 validation repertoires, under 95% of cluster scores exceeded 0, per a later analysis.

Method: immunoSEQ multiplex PCR; TCRdb's copy keeps in-frame clones and lacks some. The sample lists approximately 160,000 clones, about 90% seen once, with 3% to 3.5% in the top ten. On this clone: Its antigen is not known.

The sequencing input was PBMCs. The sequence was obtained from a woman younger than 30 in good health and CMV-seropositive.

Here the CDR3 reads CASSIGVSYEQYF. The CDR3 DNA is TGTGCCAGCAGCATAGGGGTTTCCTACGAGCAGTACTTC. J is TRBJ2-7 and V is TRBV14; D possibly corresponds to TRBD1 (5 bases). CDR1 and CDR2 from the germline V gene are SGHDN and FVKESK. Trimming removed 5 bases at V and 1 base at J, with 9 bases between. The CDR3 contains 13 residues.